The present T cell receptor beta chain was sequenced within a study of T cell repertoires in cytomegalovirus infection. Overall study context: The authors used CMV epitopes that were HLA-C-restricted (recently identified) and HLA-B-restricted (well studied). Indications of both CMV infection and matching HLA type were provided by public TCR beta signatures. The study, taken as a whole, reports: The cumulative frequency of public TCR beta families distinguished individuals who carried CMV together with the relevant HLA. In two of eight donors, the top clonotype was HLA-C-restricted CMV-specific.

TCRdb re-analysed the reads in MiXCR, keeping a single row per CDR3 protein. This sample carries some 310,000 distinct CDR3 sequences, 20% to 25% of them seen once, and the ten largest clones take roughly 13%. The table lists this clonotype with a few counts. What it recognizes is unknown. The receptor comes from a human donor in good health (CMV status not recorded). Some clones in this sample may be carry-over from other donors' samples. The material sequenced was cultured PBMCs, taken from culture after CMV antigen stimulation.

The CDR3 here is CSAPRLAGGVEQFF. The CDR3 bases are TGCAGTGCTCCAAGACTAGCGGGAGGGGTTGAGCAGTTCTTC. The chain carries TRBV20-1 and TRBJ2-1, with 14 bases that match TRBD2. CDR1 is DFQATT and CDR2 is SNEGSKA in the germline V gene (reference sequence). The J segment lost 9 bases and the V segment lost 5 bases, leaving 6 bases of the junction unmatched. The CDR3 has 14 residues.